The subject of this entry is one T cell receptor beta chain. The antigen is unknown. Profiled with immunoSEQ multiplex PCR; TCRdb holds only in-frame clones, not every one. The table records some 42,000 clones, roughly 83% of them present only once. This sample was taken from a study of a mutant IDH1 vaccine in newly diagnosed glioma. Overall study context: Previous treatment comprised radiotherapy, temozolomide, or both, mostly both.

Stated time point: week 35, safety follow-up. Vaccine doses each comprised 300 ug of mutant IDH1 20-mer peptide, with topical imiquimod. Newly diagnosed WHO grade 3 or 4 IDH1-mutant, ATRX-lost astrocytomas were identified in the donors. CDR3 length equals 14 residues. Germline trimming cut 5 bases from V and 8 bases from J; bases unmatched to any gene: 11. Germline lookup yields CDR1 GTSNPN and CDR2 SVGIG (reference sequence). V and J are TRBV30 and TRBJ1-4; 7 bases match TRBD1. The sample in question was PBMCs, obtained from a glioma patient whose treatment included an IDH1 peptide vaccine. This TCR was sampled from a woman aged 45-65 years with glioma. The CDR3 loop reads CAWRPGGLGEKLFF. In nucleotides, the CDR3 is TGTGCCTGGCGGCCAGGGGGTTTGGGGGAAAAACTGTTTTTT.